The TCR beta chain under discussion was sequenced for a study of cytomegalovirus exposure and HLA in healthy donors. On the study more broadly: A later analysis reported the same platform for the 110 or so validation repertoires and the 666 first-cohort repertoires.

The donors were part of the validation cohort, which consisted of about 120 subjects and was separate from the first cohort of 666 subjects. For this clone: Its antigen remains unknown.

Here immunoSEQ multiplex PCR was the method, and the copy in TCRdb shows in-frame clones only, minus some. The data contain 100,000 to 150,000 clones, 88% of them singletons. The germline CDR1 and CDR2 sequences are SGHRS and YFSETQ. This CDR3 comprises 13 residues. The V end was cut by 4 bases, the J end by 1 base, with 8 bases between. Study-level results: A subsequent analysis found that TCR clusters from the first cohort also tended to co-occur in the approximately 130 validation repertoires, with roughly 95% of cluster scores above 0.

Sequenced material: PBMCs. V and J are TRBV5-1 and TRBJ1-1; weak D call: TRBD1 (5 bases). The sequence was collected from a man younger than 40 in good health and CMV-seronegative. The CDR3, as DNA: TGCGCCAGCAGCCCGCAGGGGAACACTGAAGCTTTCTTT. Residues: CASSPQGNTEAFF. Based on the CDR3 plus reference TRBV5-1 and TRBJ1-1, the full variable domain is KAGVTQTPRYLIKTRGQQVTLSCSPISGHRSVSWYQQTPGQGLQFLFEYFSETQRNKGNFPGRFSGRQFSNSRSEMNVSTLELGDSALYLCASSPQGNTEAFFGQGTRLTVV.